One and the same sample provided the 12 T cell receptor beta chains below, sequenced in a study of low-dose radiotherapy and immunotherapy resistance in tumors. Time point denoted: before trial treatment. cDNA synthesis used a TRAV/TRBV-specific primer set for both chains. A roughly 22-cycle PCR with a constant-region primer and V-primer adapter amplified TCRs. TCRdb processed the reads anew with MiXCR; each CDR3 protein has one entry. The data contain tens of thousands of distinct CDR3 sequences, roughly a quarter of them seen just once; the ten biggest clones take up around 6%. Sequenced material: PBMCs, taken before treatment. Receptors were obtained from a male donor with prostate cancer.

This clonotype was seen ten or more times. J is TRBJ1-1 and V is TRBV7-9, with TRBD1 as a possible D gene (5 bases). This CDR3 spans 13 amino acids. Germline V lookup: CDR1 SEHNR, CDR2 FQNEAQ (reference sequence). V gave up 5 bases and J gave up 4 bases, with 11 bases separating them. CDR3 sequence: CASSLGGTTEAFF. The CDR3 DNA is TGTGCCAGCAGCCTCGGGGGAACCACTGAAGCTTTCTTT.

This clonotype was seen ten or more times. This chain joins TRBV29-1 and TRBJ2-1; 10 positions agree with TRBD2. Germline loops: CDR1 SQVTM, CDR2 ANQGSEA. Losses at the gene ends were 6 bases for V and 4 bases for J; bases not matched to a gene: 6. This CDR3 is 14 amino acids long. This CDR3 reads CSVPTSGSYNEQFF. The CDR3 region has the DNA TGCAGCGTCCCGACTAGCGGGTCTTACAATGAGCAGTTCTTC.

The table lists this clonotype with many counts. J is TRBJ1-2 and V is TRBV29-1; D perhaps matches TRBD1 (5 bases). Germline V gives CDR1 SQVTM, CDR2 ANQGSEA. V gave up 0 bases and J gave up 6 bases, with 17 bases separating them. CDR3 length: 15 amino acids. The CDR3 region is CSVEDWGYGGDGYTF. The CDR3 nucleotides are TGCAGCGTTGAAGATTGGGGGTACGGGGGAGATGGCTACACCTTC.

The chain has TRBV20-1 and TRBJ2-1; D unresolved. The V gene's germline CDR1 is DFQATT and CDR2 SNEGSKA (reference sequence). Trimming took 0 bases from V and 15 from J, leaving 12 bases between them. The CDR3 consists of 11 residues. CDR3 protein: CSAREPVRRFF. The CDR3 DNA reads as TGCAGTGCTAGAGAGCCAGTTAGACGGTTCTTC.

This clonotype was counted at least ten times. The chain uses TRBV5-4 and TRBJ1-1; TRBD1 might be the D (5 bases). The CDR3 is 15 residues long. The V end was cut by 0 bases, the J end by 1 base, with 10 bases between. Germline V CDR1 and CDR2: SGHNT, YYREEE (reference sequence). CDR3 coding DNA: TGTGCCAGCAGCTTGGCGAGGGGTCCGAACACTGAAGCTTTCTTT. It codes for CASSLARGPNTEAFF.

This clonotype was detected many times. The V and J genes are TRBV5-5 and TRBJ2-5; 8 bases are a match to TRBD1. Unmatched junction bases numbered 5, after V lost 1 base and J lost 3 bases. The CDR3 is 15 amino acids. Germline values: CDR1 SGHKS, CDR2 YYEKEE (reference sequence). CDR3 residues: CASSLFRTGKETQYF. The CDR3 region has the DNA TGTGCCAGCAGCTTGTTCAGGACAGGGAAAGAGACCCAGTACTTC.

This clonotype has ten or more counts. CDR3 residues: CSARDPGVGYEQYF. The CDR3 bases are TGCAGTGCTAGAGATCCGGGGGTGGGCTACGAGCAGTACTTC. The gene calls are TRBV20-1 and TRBJ2-7, with D possibly being TRBD2 (6 bases). CDR3 size: 14 residues. Germline V gene sequence: CDR1 DFQATT, CDR2 SNEGSKA (reference sequence). Trimming took off 0 bases at V and 3 bases at J, with 12 bases between the two ends.

For this clonotype: A far larger clone is off by one base, so a read error is likely. V and J are TRBV6-5 and TRBJ2-1; 10 positions match TRBD1. Per the germline V gene, CDR1 is MNHEY and CDR2 is SVGAGI. The CDR3 extends over 16 amino acids. V shed 5 bases and J 10 bases; nucleotides not matched to a gene: 14. CDR3 DNA: TGTGCCAGCAGTCCAAAACCGGGACAGGGGAGTTACGAGCAGTTCTTC. It yields the protein CASSPKPGQGSYEQFF.

This clonotype was seen repeatedly, ten times or more. The chain links TRBV5-1 to TRBJ1-2, with unresolved D. Germline assignment: CDR1 SGHRS and CDR2 YFSETQ. This CDR3 is built from 14 residues. The V and J ends lost 0 bases and 4 bases respectively, with 10 bases between them. CDR3 sequence reads: CASSLDGPAYGYTF. The DNA for the CDR3 is TGCGCCAGCAGCTTGGACGGTCCAGCCTATGGCTACACCTTC.

The sample holds many counts of this clonotype. The rearrangement links TRBV5-1 to TRBJ2-1; the D gene could be TRBD1 or TRBD2 (5 bases each). Germline CDR1 and CDR2: SGHRS and YFSETQ. Trimming removed 4 bases at V and 9 bases at J, with 17 bases between. The CDR3 extends over 14 amino acids. CDR3 sequence reads: CASSGEWGFSEQFF. The CDR3 DNA is TGCGCCAGCAGCGGTGAGTGGGGGTTCAGTGAGCAGTTCTTC.

This clonotype was seen only a few times. Given a much more abundant clone one base away, this may be a read error. The rearrangement uses TRBV6-2 or TRBV6-3 and TRBJ2-7, with 10 bases that match TRBD2. Looked up from germline, CDR1 is MNHEY and CDR2 is SVGEGT. The CDR3 loop spans 17 amino acids. Trimming removed 6 bases from V and 7 bases from J; junction bases left unmatched: 18. CDR3 nucleotides: TGTGCCAGCAGACCCTACGGACTAGCGGAGGGGTACAATGAGCAGTACTTC. Amino acids: CASRPYGLAEGYNEQYF.

This clonotype was counted many times. The chain has TRBV4-2 and TRBJ2-7, with TRBD2 matching 10 bases. Trimming removed 0 bases from V and 4 bases from J; junction bases left unmatched: 21. The germline V gene has CDR1 LGHNA and CDR2 YNFKEQ. The CDR3 has 21 amino acids. The CDR3 DNA is TGTGCCAGCAGCCAAGATCTTCCCACTAGCGGGGCAGGGATGACATCATACGAGCAGTACTTC. It specifies CASSQDLPTSGAGMTSYEQYF.